This T cell receptor beta chain is from a study of shared clonotypes between healthy human individuals. Assay used: immunoSEQ multiplex PCR; TCRdb lists only in-frame clones, some missing. Of about a million clones listed, approximately 80% are singletons. V dropped 7 bases and J dropped 1; count of bases not matched to a gene: 7. The CDR3 has 14 amino acids. Per germline, CDR1 SGHRS and CDR2 YFSETQ. Regarding this clone: Its antigen is not known.

Study outcomes and limitations: All-four-donor shared clonotypes had higher generation probabilities than non-shared clonotypes did.

This chain uses TRBV5-1 with TRBJ2-7; 8 nucleotides align to TRBD1. The clonotype comes from a man younger than 30 in good health. Some clones in this sample may be carry-over from other donors' samples. Sequenced sample: memory CD4+ T cells from PBMCs. Subset indicated: CD45RA-negative fraction. CDR3 DNA: TGCGCCAGCGGTGGACAGGGCCATTCCTACGAGCAGTACTTC. Protein: CASGGQGHSYEQYF. The whole variable domain, filled in from reference TRBV5-1 and TRBJ2-7, reads KAGVTQTPRYLIKTRGQQVTLSCSPISGHRSVSWYQQTPGQGLQFLFEYFSETQRNKGNFPGRFSGRQFSNSRSEMNVSTLELGDSALYLCASGGQGHSYEQYFGPGTRLTVT.